Shown below are 25 T cell receptor beta chains from a single sample sequenced in a study of blood T cell repertoires in COVID-19 (dated by TCRdb to 2020 to 2022). Library generation was performed with the immunoSEQ multiplex PCR assay. Drawn from immuneACCESS, this table holds only the in-frame rearrangements with V and J called that TCRdb kept. Clones are partly lost; checked studies trace under half to an unresolved V gene and leave the rest unexplained. The sample table holds over 250,000 clones, of which 80% to 90% were seen once. The ten largest clones add up to 2% to 2.5% of the sample. The source material was peripheral blood. Receptors were obtained from a woman aged 45-65 years with acute or convalescent COVID-19.

The chain is built from TRBV2 and TRBJ1-2; maybe TRBD1 (6 bases). The ends were cut back, 2 bases at V and 4 bases at J, with 14 bases in the middle. From germline, CDR1 is SNHLY and CDR2 FYNNEI. The CDR3 extends over 15 amino acids. The CDR3 sequence: CASSERTAHSYGYTF. Written as DNA, the CDR3 is TGTGCCAGCAGTGAAAGGACAGCGCATTCCTATGGCTACACCTTC.

The chain has TRBV2 and TRBJ1-2; 7 positions agree with TRBD1. V lost 2 bases and J lost 6; bases outside the gene matches: 3. CDR1 SNHLY and CDR2 FYNNEI come from the germline V gene. This CDR3 spans 13 amino acids. The CDR3 region is CASSEQGEDGYTF. In nucleotides, the CDR3 is TGTGCCAGCAGTGAACAGGGGGAGGATGGCTACACCTTC.

The chain joins TRBV28 to TRBJ1-4; 8 nucleotides align to TRBD1. This CDR3 region has 14 residues. Germline CDR1 MDHEN, CDR2 SYDVKM. The junction had 7 bases not matched to a gene; V was cut back by 8 bases and J by 5 bases. This chain's CDR3 is CASSPWTGNEKLFF. DNA of the CDR3: TGTGCCAGCTCCCCGTGGACAGGGAATGAAAAACTGTTTTTT.

This sequence joins TRBV19 and TRBJ2-2; D ambiguous. V lost 6 bases, J lost 0 bases, and 8 bases lay in between. Germline V gives CDR1 LNHDA, CDR2 SQIVND (reference sequence). The CDR3 has 14 residues. CDR3 protein: CASSKQPNTGELFF. DNA for the CDR3: TGTGCCAGTAGCAAACAGCCGAACACCGGGGAGCTGTTTTTT. Based on the CDR3 plus reference TRBV19 and TRBJ2-2, the full variable domain is DGGITQSPKYLFRKEGQNVTLSCEQNLNHDAMYWYRQDPGQGLRLIYYSQIVNDFQKGDIAEGYSVSREKKESFPLTVTSAQKNPTAFYLCASSKQPNTGELFFGEGSRLTVL.

The J gene is TRBJ1-5, the V gene TRBV6-5; a possible D gene is TRBD1 (6 bases). CDR1 is MNHEY and CDR2 is SVGAGI in the germline V gene. The ends were cut back, 5 bases at V and 11 bases at J, with 13 bases in the middle. CDR3 length: 12 amino acids. The CDR3 DNA sequence: TGTGCCAGCAGTCCCGACCGGGACACCCAGCATTTT. Its translation is CASSPDRDTQHF.

The V call is TRBV2, the J call TRBJ1-3, with 8 bases fitting TRBD1. V lost 7 bases, J lost 2 bases, and 13 bases stayed unmatched. The CDR3 loop spans 17 amino acids. The germline gives CDR1 SNHLY, CDR2 FYNNEI. CDR3 bases: TGTGCCAGCATGGGAGGACAGGGATCGATTACTGGAAACACCATATATTTT. Translation: CASMGGQGSITGNTIYF.

This rearrangement joins TRBV4-1 to TRBJ2-1; 13 nucleotides match TRBD2. CDR3 length equals 17 residues. The junction had 3 bases not matched to a gene; V was cut back by 2 bases and J by 2 bases. Germline CDR1 and CDR2: MGHRA and YSYEKL. The CDR3 is CASSQPGTSGTYNEQFF. The CDR3 bases are TGCGCCAGCAGCCAACCAGGGACTAGCGGGACCTACAATGAGCAGTTCTTC.

This chain uses TRBV2 with TRBJ1-2; D is unresolved. Trimming removed 0 bases from V and 3 bases from J, with 8 bases in between. Per germline, CDR1 SNHLY and CDR2 FYNNEI. The CDR3 runs 14 residues. CDR3 sequence: CASSEALADYGYTF. In DNA, the CDR3 is TGTGCCAGCAGTGAAGCGTTGGCCGACTATGGCTACACCTTC.

In its sample, this clone was seen a few times. V is TRBV6-5 and J is TRBJ2-3; a possible D gene is TRBD2 (5 bases). The germline V gene has CDR1 MNHEY and CDR2 SVGAGI. This CDR3 is built from 15 residues. V was cut by 2 bases and J by 4 bases, with 13 bases left in between. CDR3 residues: CASSYATKRPDTQYF. CDR3 DNA sequence: TGTGCCAGCAGTTACGCGACTAAGAGGCCAGATACGCAGTATTTT.

This clone was observed a handful of times. The chain has TRBV7-8 and TRBJ2-1, with 10 bases fitting TRBD2. Germline trimming cut 5 bases from V and 7 bases from J; bases unmatched to any gene: 11. This CDR3 is built from 16 residues. The germline V gene encodes CDR1 SGHVS and CDR2 FQNEAQ. For the CDR3, the DNA is TGTGCCAGCAGCACCCGACTAGCGGGTTTGGGGAATGAGCAGTTCTTC. This codes for CASSTRLAGLGNEQFF.

This clone was counted between two and nine times. The genes are TRBV7-9 and TRBJ2-7; 8 bases line up with TRBD1. The CDR3 sequence is 17 residues long. CDR1 is SEHNR, CDR2 FQNEAQ, per germline (reference sequence). The V gene end was trimmed by 2 bases and the J gene end by 0 bases; junction bases not matched to a gene: 9. The DNA for the CDR3 is TGTGCCAGCAGCTTATTAGGTAGGGACAGGCTCTCCTACGAGCAGTACTTC. As protein: CASSLLGRDRLSYEQYF.

This chain connects TRBV2 to TRBJ2-7; TRBD2 agrees at 7 bases. The CDR3 sequence is 14 residues long. Germline values: CDR1 SNHLY, CDR2 FYNNEI. The V and J ends lost 6 bases and 2 bases, in that order; junction bases with no gene match: 7. DNA for the CDR3: TGTGCCAGCAGCGAGAGGGACTACCCCTACGAGCAGTACTTC. This sequence encodes CASSERDYPYEQYF.

The chain employs TRBV6-5 and TRBJ1-6; perhaps TRBD1 as D (6 bases). This CDR3 comprises 16 residues. Germline V gene sequence: CDR1 MNHEY, CDR2 SVGAGI. Trimming took 2 bases from V and 7 from J, leaving 15 bases between them. CDR3 coding DNA: TGTGCCAGCAGTTACACCCCAGGGGCGTTCAATTCACCCCTCCACTTT. This sequence encodes CASSYTPGAFNSPLHF.

This clone was seen more than once but under ten times. The V call is TRBV6-2 or TRBV6-3, the J call TRBJ1-5, with D tentatively TRBD1 (5 bases). The CDR3 spans 13 residues. Germline CDR1 MNHEY, CDR2 SVGEGT. V lost 2 bases to trimming and J lost 7 bases, with 9 bases between them. The CDR3 sequence: CASSYEGAQPQHF. The CDR3 coding sequence is TGTGCCAGCAGTTACGAAGGGGCGCAGCCCCAGCATTTT.

This clone has only a few counts. The CDR3 coding sequence is TGTGCCAGCTCACCATATTCGGCAGGGGAAAATGGCTACACCTTC. It translates to CASSPYSAGENGYTF. The chain couples TRBV18 to TRBJ1-2; tentatively, D is TRBD1 (6 bases). CDR1 and CDR2 (germline): KGHSH, LQKENI. The CDR3 covers 15 residues. Trimming took off 2 bases at V and 6 bases at J, with 16 bases between the two ends.

This clone was recorded once. The chain combines TRBV5-1 with TRBJ1-5; 7 bases are a match to TRBD1. Germline V gives CDR1 SGHRS, CDR2 YFSETQ. Germline trimming cut 1 base from V and 5 bases from J; bases unmatched to any gene: 6. CDR3 length: 15 residues. The CDR3 nucleotides read TGCGCCAGCAGCTTGTGGGGGGACAGCGATCAGCCCCAGCATTTT. It is translated as CASSLWGDSDQPQHF.

The rearrangement uses TRBV15 and TRBJ2-1, with 7 nucleotides matching TRBD1. CDR1 is LNHNV, CDR2 YYDKDF, per germline (reference sequence). The ends lost 7 bases at V and 3 bases at J; junction bases unmatched: 9. The CDR3 contains 15 residues. CDR3 coding DNA: TGTGCCACCACAGCGAGGACAGGCAACTACAATGAGCAGTTCTTC. Translation gives CATTARTGNYNEQFF.

This clone appeared a few times. V usage is TRBV6-5 and J usage is TRBJ1-2; D gene ambiguous. The CDR3 contains 15 residues. V was pared by 0 bases and J by 5 bases, with 13 bases between. Germline V gene lookup returns CDR1 MNHEY and CDR2 SVGAGI. CDR3 sequence (DNA): TGTGCCAGCAGTTACTCGATTGGGCAGTTTTATGGCTACACCTTC. This translates into CASSYSIGQFYGYTF.

This clone was observed a handful of times. The chain links TRBV4-1 to TRBJ1-1; 9 bases match TRBD1. The CDR3 is 18 residues long. CDR1 is MGHRA and CDR2 is YSYEKL in the germline V gene. After removal of 5 bases from V and 5 bases from J, the junction contained 18 bases not matched to a gene. This CDR3 reads CASSWGTGKKLGGTEAFF. For the CDR3, the DNA is TGCGCCAGCAGCTGGGGGACAGGGAAAAAGCTGGGTGGGACTGAAGCTTTCTTT.

The V call is TRBV3-1 (or the pseudogene TRBV3-2), the J call TRBJ1-1; the match to TRBD1 covers 7 bases. J gave up 2 bases and V 3 bases, and 3 bases lay outside the gene matches. The CDR3 length is 14 residues. Germline CDR1 reads LGHDT; CDR2 reads YNNKEL (reference sequence). CDR3 loop: CASSQDRKNTEAFF. For the CDR3, the DNA is TGTGCCAGCAGCCAGGACAGGAAAAACACTGAAGCTTTCTTT.

V gene TRBV28 combines with J gene TRBJ2-3, with a tentative D call TRBD1 (5 bases). Trimming took off 3 bases at V and 2 bases at J, with 18 bases between the two ends. Per the germline V gene, CDR1 is MDHEN and CDR2 is SYDVKM. The length of the CDR3 is 17 residues. Written as DNA, the CDR3 is TGTGCCAGCAGTTTTTCCCCGTGGGGCCAAGACACAGATACGCAGTATTTT. It encodes CASSFSPWGQDTDTQYF.

This chain uses TRBV6-2 or TRBV6-3 with TRBJ1-4, with TRBD1 matching 7 bases. J was trimmed by 8 bases and V by 5 bases; bases with no gene match: 8. This CDR3 region has 14 residues. Germline V lookup: CDR1 MNHEY, CDR2 SVGEGT. The CDR3, as DNA: TGTGCCAGCAGTCAAGTGACAGGGACGGAAAAACTGTTTTTT. Residues: CASSQVTGTEKLFF.

This chain uses TRBV7-9 with TRBJ2-2, with 7 bases matching TRBD1. V was pared by 1 base and J by 3 bases, with 11 bases of the junction left unmatched. The CDR3 has 18 amino acids. The germline V gene has CDR1 SEHNR and CDR2 FQNEAQ (reference sequence). This chain's CDR3 is CASSLGGQGVRHTGELFF. CDR3 coding DNA: TGTGCCAGCAGCTTAGGAGGCCAGGGGGTTCGTCACACCGGGGAGCTGTTTTTT. The whole variable domain, remainder taken from reference TRBV7-9 and TRBJ2-2, is DTGVSQNPRHKITKRGQNVTFRCDPISEHNRLYWYRQTLGQGPEFLTYFQNEAQLEKSRLLSDRFSAERPKGSFSTLEIQRTEQGDSAMYLCASSLGGQGVRHTGELFFGEGSRLTVL.

The V and J genes are TRBV29-1 and TRBJ2-3; TRBD2 might be the D (6 bases). V lost 7 bases and J 0 bases, leaving 14 bases between the germline ends. CDR1 is SQVTM and CDR2 is ANQGSEA in the germline V gene. The CDR3 spans 14 residues. As DNA, the CDR3 is TGCAGCGCCGCCCCCGGGACTAGCACAGATACGCAGTATTTT. Its translation is CSAAPGTSTDTQYF.

This clone was found a few times. The chain recombines TRBV2 with TRBJ1-6; possible D gene TRBD1, 5 bases. Trimming pared 7 bases from V and 8 bases from J, leaving 15 bases between. This CDR3 is built from 14 residues. The germline V gene encodes CDR1 SNHLY and CDR2 FYNNEI. CDR3 protein: CASKPQGGDSPLHF. CDR3 coding DNA: TGTGCCAGCAAACCCCAGGGAGGTGATTCACCCCTCCACTTT.